Presented here are 13 T cell receptor beta chains from one specimen sequenced in a study of cytomegalovirus exposure and HLA in healthy donors (dated by TCRdb to 2016 to 2017). Receptor libraries were prepared by the immunoSEQ multiplex PCR assay. For the multiplex PCR, a mixture combining 60 forward primers for TCR Vbeta segments and 13 reverse primers for TCR Jbeta segments was used. TCRdb mirrors the immuneACCESS table, restricted to in-frame sequences. Some clones are absent from its copies; in checked studies, under half trace to an unresolved V gene, and the reason for the others is unknown. The sample records approximately 110,000 clones, about 81% of which are singletons. The top ten constitute 1.1% of the sample. Sequencing used PBMCs. These receptor sequences come from a woman in her twenties or thirties in good health and CMV-seronegative.

The V call is TRBV10-3, the J call TRBJ2-1; D might be TRBD2 (6 bases). The CDR3 has 15 residues. V lost 10 bases and J 5 bases, leaving 21 bases between the germline ends. Germline V gene lookup returns CDR1 ENHRY and CDR2 SYGVKD. The CDR3 reads CATRERATLDNEQFF. The DNA of the CDR3 is TGTGCCACCCGGGAGCGGGCTACACTGGACAATGAGCAGTTCTTC.

The V gene is TRBV5-8, the J gene TRBJ2-5, with TRBD2 matching over 7 bases. V trimming: 2 bases; J trimming: 1 base; junction bases outside the gene matches: 5. The CDR3 length is 15 residues. CDR1 is SGHTS, CDR2 YDEGEE, per germline. The CDR3 spells CASSLARGVQETQYF. For the CDR3, the DNA is TGTGCCAGCAGCTTAGCTCGGGGGGTCCAAGAGACCCAGTACTTC.

This clone was observed a few times. The rearrangement links TRBV5-1 to TRBJ1-3, with a tentative D call TRBD1 (6 bases). The ends were cut back, 5 bases at V and 2 bases at J, with 8 bases in the middle. Germline V gene data show CDR1 as SGHRS and CDR2 as YFSETQ. The CDR3 runs 13 residues. CDR3 DNA sequence: TGCGCCAGCAGAAGGACAGCTGGAAACACCATATATTTT. It is translated as CASRRTAGNTIYF.

V gene TRBV7-9 combines with J gene TRBJ2-5; 11 bases line up with TRBD2. CDR1 and CDR2 from the germline V gene are SEHNR and FQNEAQ (reference sequence). Unmatched junction bases numbered 1, after V lost 2 bases and J lost 2 bases. The CDR3 spans 15 residues. The CDR3 coding sequence is TGTGCCAGCAGCTTATTAGCGGGGGGGCAAGAGACCCAGTACTTC. Encoded protein: CASSLLAGGQETQYF.

The chain combines TRBV19 with TRBJ2-7; D gene unclear. Trimming left V 3 bases short and J 0 bases short, with 9 bases between. Germline assignment: CDR1 LNHDA and CDR2 SQIVND (reference sequence). This CDR3 has 14 amino acids. Here the CDR3 reads CASSIALLSYEQYF. In DNA form, the CDR3 reads TGTGCCAGTAGTATCGCACTACTCTCCTACGAGCAGTACTTC.

This chain uses TRBV5-1 with TRBJ2-7; 7 nucleotides agree with TRBD1. Looked up from germline, CDR1 is SGHRS and CDR2 is YFSETQ. Unmatched junction bases numbered 6, after V lost 0 bases and J lost 3 bases. The CDR3 spans 15 residues. The CDR3 DNA reads TGCGCCAGCAGCTTGGATGGGACAGACTACTACGAGCAGTACTTC. As protein: CASSLDGTDYYEQYF.

This chain links TRBV5-4 with TRBJ2-5; 8 positions match TRBD2. The J call may be incorrect, as the DNA end agrees better with TRBJ2-7. This CDR3 is 16 amino acids long. CDR1 and CDR2 from the germline V gene are SGHNT and YYREEE (reference sequence). CDR3 in DNA: TGTGCCAGCAGCTTGGGCGGAGAAGCGGGAGTATACGAGCAGTACTTC. This gives the protein CASSLGGEAGVYEQYF.

The table lists this clone with a count of one. V is TRBV4-3 and J is TRBJ2-3; 7 nucleotides agree with TRBD2. Germline CDR1 reads LGHNA; CDR2 reads YSLEER. This CDR3 spans 14 amino acids. The trim removed 4 bases at V and 4 bases at J, leaving 5 bases unmatched. The CDR3 reads CASSRGLPADTQYF. The DNA for the CDR3 is TGCGCCAGCAGCCGGGGACTACCGGCAGATACGCAGTATTTT.

This chain uses TRBV10-3 with TRBJ1-1, with 8 bases fitting TRBD1. Germline V gene data show CDR1 as ENHRY and CDR2 as SYGVKD. The length of the CDR3 is 16 residues. V dropped 3 bases and J dropped 0; count of bases not matched to a gene: 6. CDR3 nucleotide sequence: TGTGCCATCAGTGAATTGGGACAGGCCCTGAACACTGAAGCTTTCTTT. Translation: CAISELGQALNTEAFF.

This clone occurred a few times. The rearrangement joins TRBV28 to TRBJ2-7; a possible D gene is TRBD1 (5 bases). Trimming left V 2 bases short and J 5 bases short, with 7 bases between. The germline gives CDR1 MDHEN, CDR2 SYDVKM. The CDR3 is made up of 12 amino acids. The CDR3 sequence is CASSLQGNEQYF. For the CDR3, the DNA is TGTGCCAGCAGTTTACAGGGAAACGAGCAGTACTTC.

The rearrangement uses TRBV5-1 and TRBJ1-6, with D possibly matching TRBD1 (5 bases). The CDR3 extends over 16 amino acids. Germline CDR1 SGHRS, CDR2 YFSETQ. Trimming took 0 bases from V and 5 from J, leaving 12 bases between them. The CDR3 loop is CASSLGQGSDNSPLHF. The CDR3 DNA is TGCGCCAGCAGCTTGGGGCAGGGTTCGGATAATTCACCCCTCCACTTT.

The chain links TRBV30 to TRBJ2-7; TRBD1 aligns across 8 bases. Germline V CDR1 and CDR2: GTSNPN, SVGIG (reference sequence). CDR3 length: 16 amino acids. With 4 bases clipped from V and 1 base from J, the junction kept 12 bases outside the gene matches. CDR3 nucleotides: TGTGCCTGGACCCGTACCCAGGGGGCCGTATCCTACGAGCAGTACTTC. This codes for CAWTRTQGAVSYEQYF.

The chain uses TRBV19 and TRBJ2-7, with 9 bases aligning to TRBD1. Losses at the gene ends were 8 bases for V and 5 bases for J; bases not matched to a gene: 7. The CDR3 has 13 amino acids. CDR1 and CDR2 from the germline V gene are LNHDA and SQIVND (reference sequence). Written as DNA, the CDR3 is TGTGCCAGTGCGACAGGGGGGACCCACGAGCAGTACTTC. The encoded protein is CASATGGTHEQYF.